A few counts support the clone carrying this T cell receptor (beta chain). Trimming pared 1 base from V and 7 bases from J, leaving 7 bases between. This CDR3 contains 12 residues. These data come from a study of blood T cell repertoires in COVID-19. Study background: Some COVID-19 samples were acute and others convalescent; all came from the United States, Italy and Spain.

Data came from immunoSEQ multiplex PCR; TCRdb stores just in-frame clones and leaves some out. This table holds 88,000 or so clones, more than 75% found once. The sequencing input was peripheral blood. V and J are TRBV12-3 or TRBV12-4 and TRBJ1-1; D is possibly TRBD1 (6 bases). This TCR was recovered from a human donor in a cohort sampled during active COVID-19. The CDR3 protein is CASSLGQVEAFF. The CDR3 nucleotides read TGTGCCAGCAGTTTAGGACAGGTTGAAGCTTTCTTT.